A single sample gave rise to the 16 T cell receptor beta chains below, sequenced in a study of graft-versus-host responses after intestinal transplantation. Generated by immunoSEQ multiplex PCR, the TCRdb table keeps only in-frame clones and is missing some. Among over 60,000 clones listed, roughly 90% were seen once. This specimen was bone marrow, taken 734 days after intestinal transplantation. These receptors were collected from a human patient who received an intestinal transplant, so some T cells may come from the graft donor.

The gene calls are TRBV6-5 and TRBJ2-7; 8 nucleotides match TRBD2. After removal of 8 bases from V and 4 bases from J, the junction contained 10 bases not matched to a gene. Germline V lookup: CDR1 MNHEY, CDR2 SVGAGI. This CDR3 comprises 14 residues. The CDR3 DNA reads TGTGCCAGCGTCTTTAGCGGGAATTCGTACGAGCAGTACTTC. Encoded protein: CASVFSGNSYEQYF.

The CDR3 nucleotides are TGTGCCAGCAGCCCCCCCTCGGCCCGGGACAGGGACTCCTACGAGCAGTACTTC. The encoded protein is CASSPPSARDRDSYEQYF. J is TRBJ2-7 and V is TRBV9, with 9 bases fitting TRBD1. Germline V gene data show CDR1 as SGDLS and CDR2 as YYNGEE. V was clipped by 4 bases and J by 0 bases; unmatched bases: 14. The CDR3 is made up of 18 amino acids.

This chain links TRBV5-6 with TRBJ1-2; the D gene is possibly TRBD1 (5 bases). The CDR3 runs to 15 residues. The V end lost 1 base, the J end lost 1 base, and 11 bases lay between the germline ends. From germline, CDR1 is SGHDT and CDR2 YYEEEE. CDR3 sequence (DNA): TGTGCCAGCAGCTTGAGACAGAATATTAACTATGGCTACACCTTC. This codes for CASSLRQNINYGYTF.

The chain couples TRBV7-6 to TRBJ2-2; TRBD1 matches 8 bases. There are 16 residues in the CDR3. The V gene's germline CDR1 is SGHVS and CDR2 FNYEAQ. V shed 5 bases, J shed 8 bases, and the junction held 13 bases outside the gene matches. DNA of the CDR3: TGTGCCAGCAGCCCAGCCGGACAGGGATCAGGAGGGGAGCTGTTTTTT. Residues: CASSPAGQGSGGELFF.

The V and J genes are TRBV6-5 and TRBJ2-7; TRBD1 is a possible D gene (5 bases). CDR1 and CDR2 from the germline V gene are MNHEY and SVGAGI. The CDR3 is made up of 14 amino acids. Deletions cut 0 bases from V and 0 bases from J, with 6 bases between. The DNA for the CDR3 is TGTGCCAGCAGTTACTCGACAGACTCCTACGAGCAGTACTTC. Its protein product is CASSYSTDSYEQYF.

The V gene is TRBV7-9, the J gene TRBJ1-2; 7 positions match TRBD1. The CDR3 is 13 amino acids. The V and J ends lost 4 bases and 6 bases, in that order; junction bases with no gene match: 5. The V gene's germline CDR1 is SEHNR and CDR2 FQNEAQ (reference sequence). CDR3 sequence reads: CASSSDRADGYTF. CDR3 bases: TGTGCCAGCAGCTCCGACAGGGCTGATGGCTACACCTTC.

J is TRBJ2-7 and V is TRBV6-5, with TRBD1 matching over 9 bases. Trimming cost V 6 bases and J 5 bases; bases outside gene matches: 8. This CDR3 spans 14 amino acids. Germline V lookup: CDR1 MNHEY, CDR2 SVGAGI. The DNA for the CDR3 is TGTGCCAGCAGCACGGGACAGGGTCGGGACGAGCAGTACTTC. The encoded protein is CASSTGQGRDEQYF.

The chain links TRBV6-5 to TRBJ1-6, with 7 positions matching TRBD1. The germline gives CDR1 MNHEY, CDR2 SVGAGI. This CDR3 is 15 amino acids long. J was trimmed by 7 bases and V by 2 bases; bases with no gene match: 5. The CDR3 DNA reads TGTGCCAGCAGTTACGCGACAGGGCTAAATTCACCCCTCCACTTT. Amino acids: CASSYATGLNSPLHF.

The J gene is TRBJ1-5, the V gene TRBV6-6; 9 bases map to TRBD1. Trimming removed 5 bases from V and 4 bases from J; junction bases left unmatched: 6. Germline CDR1 and CDR2: MNHNY and SVGAGI (reference sequence). The CDR3 totals 15 residues. The CDR3 DNA reads as TGTGCCAGCAGTCCACAGGGGGCTGGGAATCAGCCCCAGCATTTT. This encodes CASSPQGAGNQPQHF.

This clone appeared once. This chain joins TRBV4-1 and TRBJ2-1; no firm D call. V lost 7 bases and J lost 3, with 19 bases in between. Looked up from germline, CDR1 is MGHRA and CDR2 is YSYEKL. The CDR3 has 16 residues. The CDR3 reads CASKSSVGRDYNEQFF. The CDR3 coding sequence is TGCGCCAGCAAATCAAGTGTGGGAAGGGACTACAATGAGCAGTTCTTC.

This chain links TRBV19 with TRBJ1-1, with 7 nucleotides matching TRBD1. The germline V gene has CDR1 LNHDA and CDR2 SQIVND (reference sequence). The CDR3 spans 14 residues. Trimming at V came to 2 bases and at J to 4 bases, leaving 4 bases not matched to a gene. The CDR3: CASSIRGRATEAFF. CDR3 nucleotide sequence: TGTGCCAGTAGTATAAGGGGGCGGGCCACTGAAGCTTTCTTT.

J is TRBJ2-5 and V is TRBV11-2; TRBD2 matches 9 bases. The CDR3 is made up of 14 amino acids. V dropped 5 bases and J dropped 3; count of bases not matched to a gene: 4. The germline V gene encodes CDR1 SGHAT and CDR2 FQNNGV. The CDR3 DNA is TGTGCCAGCAGCCCCCTAGCGGGGAAAGAGACCCAGTACTTC. This codes for CASSPLAGKETQYF.

The chain is built from TRBV30 and TRBJ2-7; 7 bases agree with TRBD1. The CDR3 consists of 13 residues. Trimming cost V 2 bases and J 3 bases; bases outside gene matches: 4. The germline CDR1 and CDR2 sequences are GTSNPN and SVGIG (reference sequence). In DNA form, the CDR3 reads TGTGCCTGGAGTTTGAGGGGGCGCTACGAGCAGTACTTC. This gives the protein CAWSLRGRYEQYF.

The J gene is TRBJ2-7, the V gene TRBV7-9; TRBD2 matches 9 bases. J gave up 2 bases and V 3 bases, and 11 bases lay outside the gene matches. This CDR3 contains 17 residues. Germline V lookup: CDR1 SEHNR, CDR2 FQNEAQ (reference sequence). CDR3 nucleotide sequence: TGTGCCAGCAGCTTTAGCGGGGGAAGACCTATGACCTACGAGCAGTACTTC. Its translation is CASSFSGGRPMTYEQYF.

This rearrangement joins TRBV7-9 to TRBJ1-1; the D gene is possibly TRBD1 (5 bases). CDR1 is SEHNR and CDR2 is FQNEAQ in the germline V gene (reference sequence). V was cut by 1 base and J by 3 bases, with 12 bases left in between. This CDR3 region has 15 residues. In nucleotides, the CDR3 is TGTGCCAGCAGCTTAGAGGGCGGGGGAGACACTGAAGCTTTCTTT. This sequence encodes CASSLEGGGDTEAFF.

This clone was observed a single time. The chain couples TRBV15 to TRBJ2-1; D uncertain. In germline, CDR1 is LNHNV, CDR2 YYDKDF (reference sequence). V dropped 4 bases and J dropped 4 bases, with 5 bases sitting between them. The CDR3 is 12 amino acids. The CDR3 bases are TGTGCCACCAGCACGGGTTACAATGAGCAGTTCTTC. This translates into CATSTGYNEQFF. Based on the CDR3 plus reference TRBV15 and TRBJ2-1, the full variable domain is DAMVIQNPRYQVTQFGKPVTLSCSQTLNHNVMYWYQQKSSQAPKLLFHYYDKDFNNEADTPDNFQSRRPNTSFCFLDIRSPGLGDTAMYLCATSTGYNEQFFGPGTRLTVL.